This entry describes one TCR beta chain. TCRdb reanalysed the RT-PCR reads using MiXCR and keeps one entry per CDR3 protein. The repertoire holds some 880,000 distinct CDR3 sequences, more than 15% seen once, with roughly 6% in the top ten. This entry comes from a study of patients and donors after allogeneic stem cell transplantation. The length of the CDR3 is 15 residues. Deletions cut 6 bases from V and 4 bases from J, with 16 bases between. From germline, CDR1 is MNHNS and CDR2 SASEGT. This receptor was obtained from a human donor who was either an allogeneic HSCT recipient or a stem cell or donor lymphocyte infusion donor (not recorded which). It is not recorded whose cells these are; they may come from a transplant donor. The chain uses TRBV6-1 and TRBJ1-3; weak D call: TRBD1 (5 bases). Sample: blood, either unsorted or a sorted T cell fraction (not recorded which). The CDR3 DNA reads as TGTGCCAGCAGCGACGACAGAAGGTTAGGAAACACCATATATTTT. This encodes CASSDDRRLGNTIYF.